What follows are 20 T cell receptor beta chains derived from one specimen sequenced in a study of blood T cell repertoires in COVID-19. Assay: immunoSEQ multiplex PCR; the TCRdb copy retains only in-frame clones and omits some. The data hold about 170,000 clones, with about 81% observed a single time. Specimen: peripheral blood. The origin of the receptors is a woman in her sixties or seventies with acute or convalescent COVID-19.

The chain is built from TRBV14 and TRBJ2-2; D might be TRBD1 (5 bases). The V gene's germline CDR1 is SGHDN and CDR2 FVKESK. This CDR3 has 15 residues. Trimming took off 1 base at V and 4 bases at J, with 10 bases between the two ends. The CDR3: CASSQGQGPTGELFF. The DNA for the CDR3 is TGTGCCAGCAGCCAAGGGCAGGGCCCCACCGGGGAGCTGTTTTTT. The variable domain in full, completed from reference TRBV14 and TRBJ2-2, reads EAGVTQFPSHSVIEKGQTVTLRCDPISGHDNLYWYRRVMGKEIKFLLHFVKESKQDESGMPNNRFLAERTGGTYSTLKVQPAELEDSGVYFCASSQGQGPTGELFFGEGSRLTVL.

Here the CDR3 reads CASSHDLGQGNTEAFF. The CDR3 DNA is TGTGCCAGCAGCCATGATCTGGGACAGGGGAACACTGAAGCTTTCTTT. The gene calls are TRBV14 and TRBJ1-1, with 9 bases that match TRBD1. The germline CDR1 and CDR2 sequences are SGHDN and FVKESK. CDR3 size: 16 residues. Germline trimming cut 3 bases from V and 1 base from J; bases unmatched to any gene: 6.

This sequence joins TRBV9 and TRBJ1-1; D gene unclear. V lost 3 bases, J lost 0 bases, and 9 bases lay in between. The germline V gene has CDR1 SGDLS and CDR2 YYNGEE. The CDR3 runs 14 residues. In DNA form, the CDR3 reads TGTGCCAGCAGCGCCACAGTTTTGAACACTGAAGCTTTCTTT. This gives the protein CASSATVLNTEAFF.

The CDR3 sequence is CASAVGTVGATPLHF. In DNA form, the CDR3 reads TGTGCCAGCGCCGTTGGGACAGTAGGGGCTACACCCCTCCACTTT. This rearrangement joins TRBV27 to TRBJ1-6, with TRBD1 matching over 7 bases. CDR1 is MNHEY and CDR2 is SMNVEV in the germline V gene (reference sequence). V lost 8 bases to trimming and J lost 11 bases; unmatched junction nucleotides: 15. The CDR3 has 15 residues.

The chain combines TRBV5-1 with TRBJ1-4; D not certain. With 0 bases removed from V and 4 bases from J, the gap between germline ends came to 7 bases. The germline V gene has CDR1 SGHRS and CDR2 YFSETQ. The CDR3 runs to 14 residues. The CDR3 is CASSLDTGNEKLFF. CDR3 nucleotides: TGCGCCAGCAGCTTGGATACGGGTAATGAAAAACTGTTTTTT.

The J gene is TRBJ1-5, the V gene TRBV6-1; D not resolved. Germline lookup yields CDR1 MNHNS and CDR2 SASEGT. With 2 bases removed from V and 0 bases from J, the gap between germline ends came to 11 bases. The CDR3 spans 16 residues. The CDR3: CASSESQYNSNQPQHF. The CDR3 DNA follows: TGTGCCAGCAGTGAATCACAGTATAATAGCAATCAGCCCCAGCATTTT.

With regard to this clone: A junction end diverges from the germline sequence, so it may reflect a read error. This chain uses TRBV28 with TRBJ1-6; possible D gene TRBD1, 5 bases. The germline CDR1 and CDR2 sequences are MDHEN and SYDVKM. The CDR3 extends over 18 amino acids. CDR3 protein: CASSLIEVWAGYTSPLHF. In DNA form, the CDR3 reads TGTGCCAGCAGTTTAATAGAGGTGTGGGCAGGGTATACTTCACCCCTCCACTTT.

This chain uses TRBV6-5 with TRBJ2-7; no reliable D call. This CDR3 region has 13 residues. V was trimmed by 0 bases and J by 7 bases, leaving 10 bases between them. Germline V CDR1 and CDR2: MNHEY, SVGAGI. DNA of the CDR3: TGTGCCAGCAGTTACTCGAGCTCACAGGAGCAGTACTTC. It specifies CASSYSSSQEQYF.

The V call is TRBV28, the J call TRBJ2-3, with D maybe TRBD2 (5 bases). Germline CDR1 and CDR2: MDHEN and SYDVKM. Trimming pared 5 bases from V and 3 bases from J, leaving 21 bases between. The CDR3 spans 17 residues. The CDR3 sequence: CASSPPGEVAQTDTQYF. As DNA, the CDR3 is TGTGCCAGCAGTCCCCCCGGAGAGGTAGCGCAGACAGATACGCAGTATTTT.

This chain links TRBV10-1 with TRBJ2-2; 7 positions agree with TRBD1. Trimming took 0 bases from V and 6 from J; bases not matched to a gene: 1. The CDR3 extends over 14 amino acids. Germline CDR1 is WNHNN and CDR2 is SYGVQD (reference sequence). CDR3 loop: CASSESQGAGELFF. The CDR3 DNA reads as TGCGCCAGCAGTGAGTCGCAGGGGGCCGGGGAGCTGTTTTTT.

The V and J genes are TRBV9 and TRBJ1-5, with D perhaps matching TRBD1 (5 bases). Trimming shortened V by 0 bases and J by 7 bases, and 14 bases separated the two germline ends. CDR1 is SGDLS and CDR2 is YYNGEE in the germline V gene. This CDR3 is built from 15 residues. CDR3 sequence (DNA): TGTGCCAGCAGCGTAGGAGCAGGGAACGGCCAGCCCCAGCATTTT. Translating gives CASSVGAGNGQPQHF.

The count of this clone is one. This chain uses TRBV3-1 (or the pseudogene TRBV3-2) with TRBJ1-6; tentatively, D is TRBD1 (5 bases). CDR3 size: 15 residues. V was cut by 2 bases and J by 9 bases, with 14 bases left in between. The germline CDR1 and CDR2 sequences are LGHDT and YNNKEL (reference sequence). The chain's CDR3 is CASSQIAQGGSPLHF. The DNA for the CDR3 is TGTGCCAGCAGCCAAATCGCGCAGGGTGGTTCACCCCTCCACTTT.

CDR3: CASSLASGLTDTQYF. CDR3 coding DNA: TGTGCCAGCTCCCTCGCTAGCGGACTCACAGATACGCAGTATTTT. The chain carries TRBV18 and TRBJ2-3, with TRBD2 identical over 7 bases. The V gene end was trimmed by 6 bases and the J gene end by 2 bases; junction bases not matched to a gene: 8. CDR1 is KGHSH and CDR2 is LQKENI in the germline V gene. This CDR3 is 15 amino acids long.

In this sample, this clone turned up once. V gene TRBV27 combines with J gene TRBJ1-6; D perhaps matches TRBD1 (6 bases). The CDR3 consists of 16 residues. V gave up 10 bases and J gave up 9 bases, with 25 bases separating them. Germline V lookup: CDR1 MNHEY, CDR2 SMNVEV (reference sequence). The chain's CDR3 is CATTTGIRGLSSPLHF. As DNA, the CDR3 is TGTGCCACGACAACAGGGATAAGGGGTTTATCTTCACCCCTCCACTTT.

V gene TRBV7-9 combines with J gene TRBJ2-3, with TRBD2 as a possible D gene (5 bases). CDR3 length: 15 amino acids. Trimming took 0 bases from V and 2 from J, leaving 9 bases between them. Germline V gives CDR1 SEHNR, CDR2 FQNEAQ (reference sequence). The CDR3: CASSLAPSSTDTQYF. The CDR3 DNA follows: TGTGCCAGCAGCTTAGCTCCTAGCTCCACAGATACGCAGTATTTT.

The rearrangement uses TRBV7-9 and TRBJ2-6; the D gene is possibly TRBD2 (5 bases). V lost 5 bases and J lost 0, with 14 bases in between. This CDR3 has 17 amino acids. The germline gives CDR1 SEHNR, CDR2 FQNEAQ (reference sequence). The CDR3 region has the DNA TGTGCCAGCAGCACCGCCCGGGGTATCTCTGGGGCCAACGTCCTGACTTTC. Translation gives CASSTARGISGANVLTF.

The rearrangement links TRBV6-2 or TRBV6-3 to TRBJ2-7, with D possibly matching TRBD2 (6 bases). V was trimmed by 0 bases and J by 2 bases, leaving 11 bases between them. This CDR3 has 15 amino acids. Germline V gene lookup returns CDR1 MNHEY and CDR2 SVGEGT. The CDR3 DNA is TGTGCCAGCAGTTACTCGGGACTTGTCCCCTACGAGCAGTACTTC. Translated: CASSYSGLVPYEQYF.

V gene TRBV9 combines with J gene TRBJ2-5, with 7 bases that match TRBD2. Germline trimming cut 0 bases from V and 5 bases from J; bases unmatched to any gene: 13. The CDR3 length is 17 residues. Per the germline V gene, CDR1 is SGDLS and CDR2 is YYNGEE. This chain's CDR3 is CASSVGGLVGSQETQYF. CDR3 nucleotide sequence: TGTGCCAGCAGCGTAGGAGGACTAGTTGGGAGTCAGGAGACCCAGTACTTC.

CDR3 bases: TGCGCCAGCAGTGAGGGCACCTCGCCCTCAGGCTACGAGCAGTACTTC. Protein product: CASSEGTSPSGYEQYF. The V and J genes are TRBV10-1 and TRBJ2-7; D remains unclear. Germline V gene sequence: CDR1 WNHNN, CDR2 SYGVQD (reference sequence). Trimming removed 2 bases from V and 3 bases from J, with 17 bases in between. This CDR3 has 16 residues.

Here the CDR3 reads CASSLASGSRVEQYF. The CDR3 region has the DNA TGTGCCAGCAGCTTAGCGAGCGGGAGTCGGGTCGAGCAGTACTTC. V and J are TRBV7-9 and TRBJ2-7; the match to TRBD2 covers 8 bases. The V and J ends lost 0 bases and 6 bases, in that order; junction bases with no gene match: 7. The CDR3 is made up of 15 amino acids. Germline V lookup: CDR1 SEHNR, CDR2 FQNEAQ (reference sequence).